The rows below give T cell receptor beta chains drawn from one sample of a study of CD4 T cells in relation to SARS-CoV-2 and coronaviruses. For these receptors, no antigen is known. Here immunoSEQ multiplex PCR was the method, and the copy in TCRdb shows in-frame clones only, minus some. The sample records roughly 21,000 clones, roughly four fifths being singletons. The source material was CD4+ T cells from PBMCs, cultured in vitro. These receptors came from a human donor in good health. Both conserved end residues are part of each CDR3. Fields, in order: clone size, D gene, J gene, V gene, CDR3 protein, CDR3 DNA. A D gene is named only where the DNA matches it firmly. The size entry is marked missing in some rows and otherwise reads once, few, many or a size class.

size: -; D: -; J: TRBJ2-3; V: TRBV7-8; CDR3: CASSSGTVGGDTQYF; DNA: TGTGCCAGCAGCTCCGGGACGGTTGGGGGAGATACGCAGTATTTT
size: -; D: -; J: TRBJ2-5; V: TRBV2; CDR3: CASSDGWETQYF; DNA: TGTGCCAGCAGTGACGGATGGGAGACCCAGTACTTC
size: -; D: -; J: TRBJ2-7; V: TRBV2; CDR3: CASSDGGYEQYF; DNA: TGTGCCAGCAGTGATGGGGGGTACGAGCAGTACTTC
size: -; D: -; J: TRBJ2-4; V: TRBV14; CDR3: CASSQVEGNIQYF; DNA: TGTGCCAGCAGCCAAGTGGAAGGGAACATTCAGTACTTC
size: -; D: -; J: TRBJ1-3; V: TRBV7-9; CDR3: CASSSPRDSGNTIYF; DNA: TGTGCCAGCAGCTCCCCCAGGGACTCTGGAAACACCATATATTTT
size: -; D: -; J: TRBJ2-1; V: TRBV4-3; CDR3: CASSQDKTPRWQGAYNEQFF; DNA: TGCGCCAGCAGCCAAGATAAAACGCCCCGGTGGCAGGGCGCCTACAATGAGCAGTTCTTC
size: -; D: TRBD2; J: TRBJ2-3; V: TRBV7-2; CDR3: CASSLGPSGSTDTQYF; DNA: TGTGCCAGCAGCTTAGGTCCTAGCGGAAGCACAGATACGCAGTATTTT
size: -; D: TRBD2; J: TRBJ2-7; V: TRBV6-1; CDR3: CASSDGTSGSYEQYF; DNA: TGTGCCAGCAGTGACGGGACTAGCGGCTCCTACGAGCAGTACTTC
size: few; D: TRBD2; J: TRBJ2-1; V: TRBV6-1; CDR3: CASSGVGTSGYNEQFF; DNA: TGTGCCAGCAGTGGGGTGGGGACTAGCGGATACAATGAGCAGTTCTTC
size: -; D: -; J: TRBJ2-3; V: TRBV5-6; CDR3: CASSLGGGRGLVDTQYF; DNA: TGTGCCAGCAGCTTGGGAGGGGGGCGAGGTCTAGTAGATACGCAGTATTTT
size: few; D: -; J: TRBJ2-6; V: TRBV11-2; CDR3: CASSSNRTSNKVGHVLTF; DNA: TGTGCCAGCAGCAGCAATAGAACAAGCAACAAAGTCGGGCACGTCCTGACTTTC
size: -; D: -; J: TRBJ1-2; V: TRBV6-2/TRBV6-3; CDR3: CASSYSQGFRGYTF; DNA: TGTGCCAGCAGTTACTCGCAAGGATTCAGGGGCTACACCTTC
size: -; D: -; J: TRBJ2-5; V: TRBV7-9; CDR3: CASSLHRKETQYF; DNA: TGTGCCAGCAGCTTACATAGGAAAGAGACCCAGTACTTC
size: few; D: -; J: TRBJ2-3; V: TRBV29-1; CDR3: CSGGFRTDTQYF; DNA: TGCAGCGGGGGTTTTCGTACAGATACGCAGTATTTT
size: -; D: -; J: TRBJ1-5; V: TRBV7-2; CDR3: CASSLNSYSNQPQHF; DNA: TGTGCCAGCAGCTTAAATAGTTATAGCAATCAGCCCCAGCATTTT
size: -; D: TRBD2; J: TRBJ2-7; V: TRBV5-6; CDR3: CASSFSSGSRYEQYF; DNA: TGTGCCAGCAGCTTTAGTAGCGGGAGCAGGTACGAGCAGTACTTC
size: -; D: TRBD1; J: TRBJ1-4; V: TRBV19; CDR3: CASSGTGVEKLFF; DNA: TGTGCCAGTAGTGGGACAGGTGTAGAAAAACTGTTTTTT
size: -; D: -; J: TRBJ2-2; V: TRBV29-1; CDR3: CSVVFLTGELFF; DNA: TGCAGCGTTGTGTTTTTAACCGGGGAGCTGTTTTTT